Listed below are T cell receptor beta chains from one sample, sequenced in a study of blood T cell repertoires in COVID-19. Clones were read by immunoSEQ multiplex PCR, and TCRdb kept only the in-frame ones, dropping some. Here the sample spans about 140,000 clones, less than 90% being singletons. The sequenced sample was PBMCs or T cells enriched from blood (not recorded which). The receptors here all came from a man aged 35 to 55 with acute COVID-19. Each CDR3 is given with its conserved first and last residue. Each record gives: V gene, clone size, J gene, CDR3 length, D gene, CDR3 DNA, CDR3 protein. The D gene is left open where the match is weak. A clone size is listed for some rows: how often the clone was seen (once, few, many), or a class if it is expanded.

>TRBV7-2|NA|TRBJ1-6|13|TRBD1
TGTGCCAGCACCACCAGGGGGAGCTCACCCCTCCACTTT
CASTTRGSSPLHF
>TRBV6-6|NA|TRBJ1-1|18|NA
TGTGCCAGCAGCCGACCAACACCCGGGGGGACGGGTAACACTGAAGCTTTCTTT
CASSRPTPGGTGNTEAFF
>TRBV19|NA|TRBJ1-5|17|TRBD1
TGTGCCAGTAGTGACCGGGACAGTCCTGGTAGCAATCAGCCCCAGCATTTT
CASSDRDSPGSNQPQHF
>TRBV30|NA|TRBJ1-2|12|NA
TGTGCCTGGCGTCTCAGTCCGGGGGGTTACACCTTC
CAWRLSPGGYTF
>TRBV24-1|NA|TRBJ1-1|13|TRBD1
TGTGCCACCAAAGGGACAGGGGGGACTGAAGCTTTCTTT
CATKGTGGTEAFF
>TRBV27|NA|TRBJ2-7|13|NA
TGTGCCAGCAGTCCCCTGGAGACCCAAGAGCAGTACTTC
CASSPLETQEQYF
>TRBV4-3|few|TRBJ2-7|15|NA
TGCGCCAGCAGCCAAGCAAGACAGGACCACTACGAGCAGTACTTC
CASSQARQDHYEQYF
>TRBV28|NA|TRBJ1-2|12|NA
TGTGCCAGCGAGGACAGAGCCTATGGCTACACCTTC
CASEDRAYGYTF
>TRBV5-5|NA|TRBJ2-3|15|TRBD1
TGTGCCAGTTTACTCCGGGACAGGGGGGATGATACGCAGTATTTT
CASLLRDRGDDTQYF
>TRBV4-3|NA|TRBJ2-2|16|TRBD2
TGCGCCAGCAGCCCGGCGGGACTAGCGGAGGGCGGGGAGCTGTTTTTT
CASSPAGLAEGGELFF
>TRBV11-2|NA|TRBJ2-2|14|NA
TGTGCCAGCAGCTGGACAGCTAACACCGGGGAGCTGTTTTTT
CASSWTANTGELFF
>TRBV5-4|NA|TRBJ2-2|11|NA
TGTGCCAGCATAGGGGTCGGGGAGCTGTTTTTT
CASIGVGELFF
>TRBV30|NA|TRBJ1-2|14|TRBD1
TGTGCCTGGAGTTTTGGACAGGCCCGAGGGGGCTACACCTTC
CAWSFGQARGGYTF
>TRBV3-1/TRBV3-2|NA|TRBJ2-1|15|TRBD2
TGTGCCAGCAGCCAAGTACTAGCGCCTTACAATGAGCAGTTCTTC
CASSQVLAPYNEQFF
>TRBV5-8|NA|TRBJ1-4|16|TRBD1
TGTGCCAGCAGCCCCCGGACAGGGGCCATTTGGGAAAAACTGTTTTTT
CASSPRTGAIWEKLFF
>TRBV28|once|TRBJ1-5|12|TRBD1
TGTGCCAGCAGTTCGGGACAGCAGCCCCAGCATTTT
CASSSGQQPQHF
>TRBV5-1|NA|TRBJ2-7|16|TRBD1
TGCGCCAGCAGCTTGGCCGAGGGGGCCCTAACCTACGAGCAGTACTTC
CASSLAEGALTYEQYF
>TRBV5-6|NA|TRBJ2-3|17|TRBD2
TGTGCCAGCAGCCTGCGGGTAGCGGGAACTAGCACAGATACGCAGTATTTT
CASSLRVAGTSTDTQYF
>TRBV2|NA|TRBJ1-1|13|TRBD1
TGTGCCAGTTGCAGACAGGGGAACACTGAAGCTTTCTTT
CASCRQGNTEAFF
>TRBV19|NA|TRBJ2-5|13|TRBD1
TGTGCCAGTAGAGACAGGGGGGGGGAGACCCAGTACTTC
CASRDRGGETQYF
>TRBV5-1|NA|TRBJ2-7|14|NA
TGCGCCAGCAGCTTGGGAGACTCCGCCCGCGAGCAGTACTTC
CASSLGDSAREQYF
>TRBV29-1|NA|TRBJ2-7|15|NA
TGCAGCGTTGAAGAAGACGGGGTTAGTGGAAGCGAGCAGTACTTC
CSVEEDGVSGSEQYF
>TRBV10-3|NA|TRBJ1-1|12|NA
TGTGCCATCAGCGAGCAGTACACTGAAGCTTTCTTT
CAISEQYTEAFF
>TRBV5-1|once|TRBJ1-1|15|NA
TGCGCCAGCAGCTTGAGGGGACACCAGAACACTGAAGCTTTCTTT
CASSLRGHQNTEAFF
>TRBV18|NA|TRBJ1-1|20|NA
TGTGCCAGCTCAGTTAAGAAGGCGGAGGTTTCGGACCCAAGGGACACTGAAGCTTTCTTT
CASSVKKAEVSDPRDTEAFF
>TRBV7-2|NA|TRBJ1-6|15|TRBD1
TGTGCCAGCAGCCCAGGACAGGGTTATAATTCACCCCTCCACTTT
CASSPGQGYNSPLHF
>TRBV18|NA|TRBJ2-3|15|TRBD2
TGTGCCAGCTCACTCCAGCGGGGGGGCGCAGATACGCAGTATTTT
CASSLQRGGADTQYF
>TRBV27|NA|TRBJ2-1|14|TRBD2
TGTGCCAGCAGTTTAGGCCCAATAGCGGGAGCGCTGTTCTTC
CASSLGPIAGALFF
>TRBV19|NA|TRBJ2-1|15|TRBD2
TGTGCCAGTAGTCCCCGTAGCGGGGGGTACAATGAGCAGTTCTTC
CASSPRSGGYNEQFF
>TRBV7-9|NA|TRBJ1-1|12|NA
TGTGCCAGCAGCTTAGGGGGGGAGAAAGCTTTCTTT
CASSLGGEKAFF
>TRBV4-3|NA|TRBJ1-5|15|NA
TGCGCCAGCAGCCAAGATGGAGGGGTCAATCAGCCCCAGCATTTT
CASSQDGGVNQPQHF
>TRBV27|few|TRBJ2-7|14|NA
TGTGCCAGCAGGTTGGGGGCCTCACAGGGCGAGCAGTACTTC
CASRLGASQGEQYF
>TRBV19|NA|TRBJ2-6|17|TRBD1
TGTGCCAGTAGTATCGGGACAGGGGACTCTGGGGCCAACGTCCTGACTTTC
CASSIGTGDSGANVLTF
>TRBV7-9|NA|TRBJ1-5|15|TRBD1
TGTGCCAGCAGCGACAGGGGGTCTCCTGATCAGCCCCAGCATTTT
CASSDRGSPDQPQHF
>TRBV21-1|NA|TRBJ1-4|14|NA
TGTGCCAGCATCCTGGGACAGGGATGTGAAAAACTGTTTTTT
CASILGQGCEKLFF
>TRBV3-1/TRBV3-2|NA|TRBJ2-3|14|NA
TGTGCCAGCAGCCAAGAGGGCAACACAGATACGCAGTATTTT
CASSQEGNTDTQYF
>TRBV28|NA|TRBJ1-1|16|NA
TGTGCCAGCAGTCCCCTCGGGGGGCAATCTAACACTGAAGCTTTCTTT
CASSPLGGQSNTEAFF
>TRBV2|NA|TRBJ1-1|15|NA
TGTGCCAGCACCCCCGGACAGACCTTGAACACTGAAGCTTTCTTT
CASTPGQTLNTEAFF
>TRBV4-2|NA|TRBJ2-2|15|NA
TGTGCCAGCAGCCAATTCGGGGGGAACACCGGGGAGCTGTTTTTT
CASSQFGGNTGELFF
>TRBV28|few|TRBJ2-5|16|TRBD1
TGTGCCAGCAGTTCCCCTTCAACAGGGGCTAGAGAGACCCAGTACTTC
CASSSPSTGARETQYF
>TRBV19|once|TRBJ1-1|14|NA
TGTGCCAGTAGTATACTCGGGGGGAACACTGAAGCTTTCTTT
CASSILGGNTEAFF
>TRBV7-2|NA|TRBJ2-3|15|TRBD2
TGTGCCAGCCTTGGTACGGCGGGAGGGCCAGATACGCAGTATTTT
CASLGTAGGPDTQYF
>TRBV7-8|NA|TRBJ1-3|16|TRBD1
TGTGCCAGCAGCTTAGCAGGGACAGGGTTCGGAAACACCATATATTTT
CASSLAGTGFGNTIYF
>TRBV12-5|NA|TRBJ1-1|16|NA
TGTGCTAGTGGTTTGCTTATGGGCAGGTTGGTAACTGAAGCTTTCTTT
CASGLLMGRLVTEAFF
>TRBV18|NA|TRBJ1-2|15|TRBD1
TGTGCCAGCTCACCGAATAGGGGACAGGGAGATGGCTACACCTTC
CASSPNRGQGDGYTF
>TRBV11-2|few|TRBJ1-6|14|NA
TGTGCCAGCAGCTCGGACTTCGCACGGTCACCCCTCCACTTT
CASSSDFARSPLHF
>TRBV28|NA|TRBJ2-3|16|TRBD2
TGTGCCAGCAGTTTACGGCGGGAGTTTGGGACAGATACGCAGTATTTT
CASSLRREFGTDTQYF
>TRBV7-8|NA|TRBJ2-3|16|NA
TGTGCCAGCAGCCCCGCCCCACCGGGGGGCCCAGATACGCAGTATTTT
CASSPAPPGGPDTQYF
>TRBV6-5|NA|TRBJ2-3|15|TRBD2
TGTGCCAGCAGCGACGGGACTAGCGGGAGAGATACGCAGTATTTT
CASSDGTSGRDTQYF
>TRBV5-4|NA|TRBJ1-1|15|TRBD1
TGTGCCAGCGCCAGAGCCGGGACAGGCGGGGTGGAGGCTTTCTTT
CASARAGTGGVEAFF
>TRBV15|NA|TRBJ1-4|14|NA
TGTGCCACCACCGGGGGAGGGACTAATGAAAAACTGTTTTTT
CATTGGGTNEKLFF
>TRBV15|NA|TRBJ2-5|14|NA
TGTGCCACCAGCAGAGAGGTAGAGTGGGAGACCCAGTACTTC
CATSREVEWETQYF
>TRBV5-1|NA|TRBJ2-3|14|NA
TGCGCCAGCAGCTTGTTTAGCGGCACAGATACGCAGTATTTT
CASSLFSGTDTQYF
>TRBV30|NA|TRBJ2-2|14|TRBD1
TGTGCCTGGAGTCTGACCAGGGGGACCGGGGAGCTGTTTTTT
CAWSLTRGTGELFF